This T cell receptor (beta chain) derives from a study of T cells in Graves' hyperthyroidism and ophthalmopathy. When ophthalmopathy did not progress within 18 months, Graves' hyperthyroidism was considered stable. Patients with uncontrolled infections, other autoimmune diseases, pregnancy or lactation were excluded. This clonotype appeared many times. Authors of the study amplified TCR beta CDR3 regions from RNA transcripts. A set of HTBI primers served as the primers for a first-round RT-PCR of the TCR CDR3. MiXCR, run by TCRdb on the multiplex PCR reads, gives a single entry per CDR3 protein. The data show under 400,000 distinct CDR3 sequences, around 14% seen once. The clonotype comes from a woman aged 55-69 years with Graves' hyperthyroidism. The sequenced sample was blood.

The CDR3: CASTSTGTGYGYTF. The CDR3 coding sequence is TGTGCCAGCACTTCGACTGGGACAGGATATGGCTACACCTTC. The chain carries TRBV3-1 and TRBJ1-2, with TRBD1 matching over 8 bases. The CDR3 runs 14 residues. Losses at the gene ends were 7 bases for V and 5 bases for J; bases not matched to a gene: 9. The germline gives CDR1 LGHDT, CDR2 YNNKEL (reference sequence).